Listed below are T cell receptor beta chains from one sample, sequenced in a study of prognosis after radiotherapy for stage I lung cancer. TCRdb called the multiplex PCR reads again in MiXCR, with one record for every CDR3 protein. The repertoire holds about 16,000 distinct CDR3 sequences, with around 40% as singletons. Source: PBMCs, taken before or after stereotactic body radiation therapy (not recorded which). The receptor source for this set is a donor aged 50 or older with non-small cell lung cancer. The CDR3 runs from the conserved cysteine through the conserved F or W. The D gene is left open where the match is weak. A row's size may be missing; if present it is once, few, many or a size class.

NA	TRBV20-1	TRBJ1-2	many	TGCAGTGCTCAACCCGGGGGGCACGGAAACTATGGCTACACCTTC	CSAQPGGHGNYGYTF
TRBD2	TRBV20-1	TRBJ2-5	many	TGCAGTGCGGGGACTAGGAGGGCGGAGACCCAGTACTTC	CSAGTRRAETQYF
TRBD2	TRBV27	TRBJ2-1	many	TGTGCCAGCAGTTTACTAGCGGGAGGGCATAATGAGCAGTTCTTC	CASSLLAGGHNEQFF
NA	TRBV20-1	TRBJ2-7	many	TGCAGTGCTAGAGATACGGCCTCTAGAGGCTACGAGCAGTACTTC	CSARDTASRGYEQYF
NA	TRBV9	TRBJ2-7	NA	TGTGCCAGCAGCGTATCCTCAGGGGTGGCCTACGAGCGGTACTTC	CASSVSSGVAYERYF
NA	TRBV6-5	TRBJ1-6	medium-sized	TGTGCCAGCAGTTCTAAGGTTTCGGGGTATAATTCACCCCTCCACTTT	CASSSKVSGYNSPLHF
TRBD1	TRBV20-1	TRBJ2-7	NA	TGCAGTGCTCTGATGCCGGGACAGCACTACGAGCAGTACTTC	CSALMPGQHYEQYF
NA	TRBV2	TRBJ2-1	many	TGTGCCAGCAGTCGTAATTTTGACAGCCCGTACAATGAGCAGTTCTTC	CASSRNFDSPYNEQFF
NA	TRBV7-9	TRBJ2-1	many	TGTGCCAGCAGCCTAACTACAGGGAGACGGTCGAATGAGCAGTTCTTC	CASSLTTGRRSNEQFF
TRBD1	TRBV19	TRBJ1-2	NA	TGTGCCAGTAGCCCGACAGGGGAGCGCGGCTACACCTTC	CASSPTGERGYTF
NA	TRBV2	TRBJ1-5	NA	TGTTCCATCGCAGGGGAAAGTCAGCCCCAGCATTTT	CSIAGESQPQHF
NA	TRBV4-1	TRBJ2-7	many	TGCGCCAGCAGCCCTTATTCCGGGGCAGGTTCCCTCGAGCAGTACTTC	CASSPYSGAGSLEQYF
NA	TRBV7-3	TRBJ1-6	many	TGTGCCAGCAGCGCGGCAGGGTGGGGCTCACCCCTCCACTTT	CASSAAGWGSPLHF
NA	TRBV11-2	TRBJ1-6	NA	TGTGCCAGCAGCCTTCCTTGGTCACCCCTCCACTTT	CASSLPWSPLHF
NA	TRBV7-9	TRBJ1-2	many	TGTGCCAGCAGCCCAGGAGTGGGCAGCGCAAGTGGCTACACCTTC	CASSPGVGSASGYTF
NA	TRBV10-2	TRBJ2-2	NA	TGCGCCAGCAGTGAGTCGTTAGCCGGGGATCTGTTTTTT	CASSESLAGDLFF
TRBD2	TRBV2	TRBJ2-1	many	TGTGCCAGCAGTGAATTCGGGCTAGCGGAGTCCGGTGAGCAGTTCTTC	CASSEFGLAESGEQFF
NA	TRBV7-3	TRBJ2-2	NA	TGTGCCAGCAGCTTTTTCGCCTCCGGGGAGCTGTTTTTT	CASSFFASGELFF
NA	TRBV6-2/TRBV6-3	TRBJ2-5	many	TGTGCCAGCAGTAAAAGGTCTCCCAGGGAGACCCAGTACTTC	CASSKRSPRETQYF
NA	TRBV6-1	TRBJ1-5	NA	TGTGCCAGCAGTGAACAGGATAATCAGCCCCAGCATTTT	CASSEQDNQPQHF
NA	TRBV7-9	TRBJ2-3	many	TGTGCCAGCAGCCTGTGGATCACAGATACGCAGTATTTT	CASSLWITDTQYF
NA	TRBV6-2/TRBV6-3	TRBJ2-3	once	TGTGCCAGCAGAGAACAGGGTCGAGGTAATCAGCCCCAGTATTTT	CASREQGRGNQPQYF
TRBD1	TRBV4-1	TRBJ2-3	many	TGCGCCAGCAGTCCGGGACAGGGACAAACAGATACGCAGTATTTT	CASSPGQGQTDTQYF
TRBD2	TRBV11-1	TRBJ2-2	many	TGTGCCAGCAGCTTGAGCGGGAGGGGCACCGGGGAGCTGTTTTTT	CASSLSGRGTGELFF
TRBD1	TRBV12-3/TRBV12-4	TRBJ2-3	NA	TGTGCCAGCATTCCACAGGGGGCTCTAGCTTGGGCAGGAGGTACGCAGTATTTT	CASIPQGALAWAGGTQYF
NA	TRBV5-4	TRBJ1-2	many	TGTGCCAGCGGAGCCGTGTGGGCCGAGGGTGGCTACACCTTC	CASGAVWAEGGYTF
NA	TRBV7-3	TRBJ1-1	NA	TGTGCCAGCAGGGAGAATCAGGGAAACACTGAAGCTTTCTTT	CASRENQGNTEAFF
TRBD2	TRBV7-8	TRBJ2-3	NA	TGTGCCAGCAGATCTGGGGACTACACAGATACGCAGTATTTT	CASRSGDYTDTQYF
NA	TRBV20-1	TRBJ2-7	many	TGCAGTGCTAGTGAAACTTACCGGTACGAGCAGTACTTC	CSASETYRYEQYF